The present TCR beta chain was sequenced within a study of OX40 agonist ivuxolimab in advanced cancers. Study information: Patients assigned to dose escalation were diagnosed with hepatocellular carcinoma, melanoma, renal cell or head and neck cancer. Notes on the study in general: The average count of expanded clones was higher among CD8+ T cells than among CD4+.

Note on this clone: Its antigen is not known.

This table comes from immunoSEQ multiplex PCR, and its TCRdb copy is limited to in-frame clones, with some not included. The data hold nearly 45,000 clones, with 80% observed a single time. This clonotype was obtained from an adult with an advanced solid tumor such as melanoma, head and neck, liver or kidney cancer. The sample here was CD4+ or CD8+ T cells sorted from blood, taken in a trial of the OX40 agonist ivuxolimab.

CDR3: CSVISQAIQETQYF. CDR3 DNA: TGCAGCGTTATTTCACAGGCGATCCAAGAGACCCAGTACTTC. J is TRBJ2-5 and V is TRBV29-1; possible D gene TRBD1, 5 bases. V was shortened by 5 bases and J by 1 base, with 14 bases between the two germline ends. The V gene's germline CDR1 is SQVTM and CDR2 ANQGSEA. The CDR3 sequence is 14 residues long.